These T cell receptor beta chains were read from a single sample in a study of blood T cell repertoires in COVID-19. The protocol was immunoSEQ multiplex PCR, while the TCRdb copy is restricted to in-frame clones and leaves out a portion. The sample records 150,000 or so clones, about 85% being singletons. The sample was peripheral blood. Receptor source: a woman aged 70 to 79 with acute or convalescent COVID-19. CDR3s include the opening cysteine and the closing phenylalanine or tryptophan. A D gene is named only where the DNA matches it firmly. Rows may omit the clone size; those that give it use once, few, many or a size class.

CDR3 DNA | CDR3 protein | V gene | D gene | J gene | clone size
TGTGCCAGCAGCGCAGGGAAGGGGGAGCTGTTTTTT | CASSAGKGELFF | TRBV11-3 | . | TRBJ2-2 | .
TGTGCCAGCTCACCATACAGGGACACTGAAGCTTTCTTT | CASSPYRDTEAFF | TRBV18 | . | TRBJ1-1 | .
TGTGCCAGCAGCTTAGGTCAGGGAAACACTGAAGCTTTCTTT | CASSLGQGNTEAFF | TRBV11-2 | . | TRBJ1-1 | .
TGTGCTAGTGGTTTGGGACAGGGGAACACTGAAGCTTTCTTT | CASGLGQGNTEAFF | TRBV12-5 | TRBD1 | TRBJ1-1 | .
TGCGCCAGCAGCTTGGAGACAGTCCAAGAGACCCAGTACTTC | CASSLETVQETQYF | TRBV5-1 | . | TRBJ2-5 | .
TGTGCCAGCAGCTTAGGGGGCAACACCGGGGAGCTGTTTTTT | CASSLGGNTGELFF | TRBV7-9 | . | TRBJ2-2 | .
TGTGCCAGCAGCAAAGAAAACAGGGGGCCCACTGAAGCTTTCTTT | CASSKENRGPTEAFF | TRBV21-1 | . | TRBJ1-1 | once
TGTGCCAGCAGTCTTTCGGGACTAGCGGGGACCGGGGAGCTGTTTTTT | CASSLSGLAGTGELFF | TRBV28 | TRBD2 | TRBJ2-2 | .
TGTGCCATCAGTGATTCTGGCAGGGGTGCTTCACCCCTCCACTTT | CAISDSGRGASPLHF | TRBV10-3 | . | TRBJ1-6 | few
TGTGCCAGCAGCCTGTCCGAGGACAGGGTGATTTTT | CASSLSEDRVIF | TRBV3-1/TRBV3-2 | TRBD1 | TRBJ1-4 | .
TGTGCCAGCAGCCCTTGGCGGGGAAGCGATAGCAATCAGCCCCAGCATTTT | CASSPWRGSDSNQPQHF | TRBV7-9 | . | TRBJ1-5 | .
TGTGCCAGCAGCTTAGGTTACTCTGGAAACACCATATATTTT | CASSLGYSGNTIYF | TRBV7-9 | . | TRBJ1-3 | .
TGCGCCAGCAGCCAAGATGGGGCTAGCGGGTCGGCGAACACCGGGGAGCTGTTTTTT | CASSQDGASGSANTGELFF | TRBV4-3 | TRBD2 | TRBJ2-2 | .
TGTGCCAGCAGTCGCGGGACAGCTTATGGCTACACCTTC | CASSRGTAYGYTF | TRBV12-3/TRBV12-4 | TRBD1 | TRBJ1-2 | .
TGTGCCAGCAGCCCGGCAGGGTTGAGGGAGACCCAGTACTTC | CASSPAGLRETQYF | TRBV3-1/TRBV3-2 | . | TRBJ2-5 | once
TGTGCCAGCAGCTCCAACCCGCAGGGTGGGGAGCAGTACTTC | CASSSNPQGGEQYF | TRBV7-2 | . | TRBJ2-7 | .
TGTGCCACCAGCAGAGACCCCAACAAAAACATTCAGTACTTC | CATSRDPNKNIQYF | TRBV15 | . | TRBJ2-4 | .
TGTGCCAGCAGTTACGCCGGGACAGCTGGAAACACCATATATTTT | CASSYAGTAGNTIYF | TRBV6-5 | TRBD1 | TRBJ1-3 | .
TGCGCCAGCAGCTTAGGACGGAGGAGCTCCTATAATTCACCCCTCCACTTT | CASSLGRRSSYNSPLHF | TRBV5-1 | . | TRBJ1-6 | .
TGTGCTAGCAGCCCGGGACAGGGGAGAACAGATACGCAGTATTTT | CASSPGQGRTDTQYF | TRBV7-7 | TRBD1 | TRBJ2-3 | .
TGTGCCAGCAGTCCTATGCCGCTCACTGAAGCTTTCTTT | CASSPMPLTEAFF | TRBV28 | . | TRBJ1-1 | .
TGTGCCAGCAGTGAGCCACCCCAGGATGAGCAGTTCTTC | CASSEPPQDEQFF | TRBV25-1 | . | TRBJ2-1 | .
TGTGCCAGCAGCTCAGTCAGGGGAGGGTACGGCGAGCTGTTTTTT | CASSSVRGGYGELFF | TRBV7-6 | . | TRBJ2-2 | .
TGCAGTGCTGGTGGGGCGGGGAGGTATGGCTACACCTTC | CSAGGAGRYGYTF | TRBV20-1 | . | TRBJ1-2 | few
TGTGCCAGCAGCCTCGGGGCAACTAATGAAAAACTGTTTTTT | CASSLGATNEKLFF | TRBV28 | . | TRBJ1-4 | .
TGTGCCAGCAGCTTAGGGGCGGGCTGGGGCACTGAAGCTTTCTTT | CASSLGAGWGTEAFF | TRBV13 | . | TRBJ1-1 | .
TGTGCCAGCGGGGAGGACTACCTCAATGAGCAGTTCTTC | CASGEDYLNEQFF | TRBV2 | . | TRBJ2-1 | .
TGTGCCAGCAGCCACTTAACAGGGGGTGGGACTGAAGCTTTCTTT | CASSHLTGGGTEAFF | TRBV7-2 | TRBD1 | TRBJ1-1 | few
TGTGCCAGTATCGGAAAGGGGCCTACTGAAGCTTTCTTT | CASIGKGPTEAFF | TRBV19 | . | TRBJ1-1 | .
TGTGCCAGCAGCCAAGAGATAGCGGGGGTAGCCAAAAACATTCAGTACTTC | CASSQEIAGVAKNIQYF | TRBV4-2 | TRBD2 | TRBJ2-4 | .
TGTGCCAGCGCCGGACAGGGGGCCAAAAACATTCAGTACTTC | CASAGQGAKNIQYF | TRBV28 | TRBD1 | TRBJ2-4 | .
TGCGCCAGCAGACAGGGTCTAACCCTCCACTTT | CASRQGLTLHF | TRBV5-1 | . | TRBJ1-6 | .
TGTGCCAGCAAAGGACAGAACCATCAGCCCCAGCATTTT | CASKGQNHQPQHF | TRBV18 | . | TRBJ1-5 | .
TGTGCCAGCAGTTACACTAGCGGATACAATGAGCAGTTCTTC | CASSYTSGYNEQFF | TRBV6-2/TRBV6-3 | TRBD2 | TRBJ2-1 | .
TGTGCCAGCGAAGGGGGCTATGGCTACACCTTC | CASEGGYGYTF | TRBV2 | . | TRBJ1-2 | .
TGTGCCAGCAGTTACGGGGAGAGGGCCGGAGGCTACACCTTC | CASSYGERAGGYTF | TRBV6-2/TRBV6-3 | . | TRBJ1-2 | few
TGTGCTAGTGGTCTACAGAGCGGCTATGGCTACACCTTC | CASGLQSGYGYTF | TRBV12-5 | . | TRBJ1-2 | .
TGTGCCAGCACTTCCCAGGGGGCAAATTCACCCCTCCACTTT | CASTSQGANSPLHF | TRBV2 | TRBD1 | TRBJ1-6 | .
TGTGCCAGTAGTATATATGGGAGCTACTCTGGAAACACCATATATTTT | CASSIYGSYSGNTIYF | TRBV19 | . | TRBJ1-3 | .
TGTGCCAGCAGCCCGCGGGGACAGGGTACAGATACGCAGTATTTT | CASSPRGQGTDTQYF | TRBV6-5 | TRBD1 | TRBJ2-3 | .
TGTGCCAGCAGTTACCCGACAGGGGGAAGAAACACTGAAGCTTTCTTT | CASSYPTGGRNTEAFF | TRBV6-5 | TRBD1 | TRBJ1-1 | once
TGTGCCCTACGGACAGGCCGGACCTACGAGCAGTACTTC | CALRTGRTYEQYF | TRBV30 | TRBD1 | TRBJ2-7 | .
TGTGCCAGCAGCCAAGATCTTCCCGCGGGGGGCGGATACACCGGGGAGCTGTTTTTT | CASSQDLPAGGGYTGELFF | TRBV4-2 | TRBD2 | TRBJ2-2 | .
TGTGCCAGCAGTTTATTTCCGGGATCAGCACCCCTCCACTTT | CASSLFPGSAPLHF | TRBV28 | . | TRBJ1-6 | once
TGTGCCTTACAGGGCACCTCCTACGAGCAGTACTTC | CALQGTSYEQYF | TRBV30 | . | TRBJ2-7 | .
TGTGCCAGCACCCGAGCCGGGTTAGGCGGGGGGCAATTCACAGATACGCAGTATTTT | CASTRAGLGGGQFTDTQYF | TRBV11-2 | TRBD2 | TRBJ2-3 | .
TGTGCCAGCAGCCAGGGACAGCTGAACACTGAAGCTTTCTTT | CASSQGQLNTEAFF | TRBV5-6 | TRBD1 | TRBJ1-1 | .
TGTGCCAGCAGCGTCGGGACAGGGGGCCCCGGGGAGCTGTTTTTT | CASSVGTGGPGELFF | TRBV11-3 | TRBD1 | TRBJ2-2 | .
TGTGCCAGCAGCCGGGGGGAAGGCACTGAAGCTTTCTTT | CASSRGEGTEAFF | TRBV7-9 | . | TRBJ1-1 | .
TGCGCCAGCAGCCGGGGGGACACCGGGGAGCTGTTTTTT | CASSRGDTGELFF | TRBV5-1 | TRBD2 | TRBJ2-2 | .
TGTGCCAGCAGCTTAAGGCGGGACAGCGGCTCTGGGGCCAACGTCCTGACTTTC | CASSLRRDSGSGANVLTF | TRBV13 | . | TRBJ2-6 | .
TGCGCCAGCACCCTATTCCCCCCGACAGGGCCCCATCAGCCCCAGCATTTT | CASTLFPPTGPHQPQHF | TRBV4-1 | TRBD1 | TRBJ1-5 | .